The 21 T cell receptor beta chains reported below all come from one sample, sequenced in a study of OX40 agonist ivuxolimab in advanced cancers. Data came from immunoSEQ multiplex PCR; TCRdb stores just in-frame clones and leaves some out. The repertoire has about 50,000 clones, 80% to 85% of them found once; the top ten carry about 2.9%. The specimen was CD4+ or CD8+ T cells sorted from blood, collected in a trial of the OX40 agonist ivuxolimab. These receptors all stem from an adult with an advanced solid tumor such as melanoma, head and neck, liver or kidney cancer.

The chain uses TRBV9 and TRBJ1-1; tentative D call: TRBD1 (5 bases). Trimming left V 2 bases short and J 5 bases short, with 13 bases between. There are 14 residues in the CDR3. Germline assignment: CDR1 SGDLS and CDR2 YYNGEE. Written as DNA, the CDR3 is TGTGCCAGCAGCGTGGGTGGGGGAGAGACTGAAGCTTTCTTT. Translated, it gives CASSVGGGETEAFF.

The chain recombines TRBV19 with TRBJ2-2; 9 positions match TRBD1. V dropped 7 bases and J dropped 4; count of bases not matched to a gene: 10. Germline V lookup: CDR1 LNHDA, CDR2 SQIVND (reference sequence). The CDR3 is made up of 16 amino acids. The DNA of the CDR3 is TGTGCCAGTAAGAGGGGGGACAGGGTGCCCACCGGGGAGCTGTTTTTT. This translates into CASKRGDRVPTGELFF.

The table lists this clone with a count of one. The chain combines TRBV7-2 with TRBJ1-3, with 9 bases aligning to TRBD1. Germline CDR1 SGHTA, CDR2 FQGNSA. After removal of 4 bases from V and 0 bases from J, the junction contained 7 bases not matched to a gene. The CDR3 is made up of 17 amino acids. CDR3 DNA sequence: TGTGCCAGCAGCTCCCAACCGGGACAGGGCTCTGGAAACACCATATATTTT. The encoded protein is CASSSQPGQGSGNTIYF.

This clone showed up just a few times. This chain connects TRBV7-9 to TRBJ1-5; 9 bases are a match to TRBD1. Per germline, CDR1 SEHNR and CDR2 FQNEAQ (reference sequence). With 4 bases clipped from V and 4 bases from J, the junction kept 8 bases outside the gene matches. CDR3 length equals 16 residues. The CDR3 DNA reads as TGTGCCAGCAGCTCCCAAGGGACAGGGAGGAATCAGCCCCAGCATTTT. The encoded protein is CASSSQGTGRNQPQHF.

The CDR3 is CASGLLSGAGEQYF. CDR3 coding DNA: TGTGCTAGTGGTTTGCTGTCCGGGGCTGGGGAGCAGTACTTC. The rearrangement links TRBV12-5 to TRBJ2-7; D tentatively reads TRBD1 or TRBD2 (5 bases each). The CDR3 covers 14 residues. Trimming stripped 2 bases from V and 7 bases from J, with 15 bases between. Germline lookup yields CDR1 LGHNT and CDR2 FRNRAP.

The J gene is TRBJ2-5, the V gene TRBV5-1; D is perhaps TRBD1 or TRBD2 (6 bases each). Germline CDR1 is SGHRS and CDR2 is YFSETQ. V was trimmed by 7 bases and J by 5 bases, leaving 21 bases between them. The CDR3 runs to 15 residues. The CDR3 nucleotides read TGCGCCAGCCACGACCTTACGGGGGCATGGGAGACCCAGTACTTC. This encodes CASHDLTGAWETQYF.

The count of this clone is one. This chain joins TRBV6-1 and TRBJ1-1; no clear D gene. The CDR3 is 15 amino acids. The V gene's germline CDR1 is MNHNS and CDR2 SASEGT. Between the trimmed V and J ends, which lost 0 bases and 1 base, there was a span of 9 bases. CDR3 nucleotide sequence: TGTGCCAGCAGTGAAGCAACAGTAGGGAACACTGAAGCTTTCTTT. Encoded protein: CASSEATVGNTEAFF.

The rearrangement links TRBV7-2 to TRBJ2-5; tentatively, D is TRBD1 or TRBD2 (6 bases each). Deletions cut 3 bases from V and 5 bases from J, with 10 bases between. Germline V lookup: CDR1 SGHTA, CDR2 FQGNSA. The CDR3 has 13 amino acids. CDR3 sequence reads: CASSFGGGETQYF. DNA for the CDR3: TGTGCCAGCAGCTTCGGAGGGGGTGAGACCCAGTACTTC.

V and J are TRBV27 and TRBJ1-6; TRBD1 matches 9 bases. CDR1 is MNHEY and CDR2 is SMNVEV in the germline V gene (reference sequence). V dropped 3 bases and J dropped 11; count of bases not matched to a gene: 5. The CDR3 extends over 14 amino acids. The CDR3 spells CASSFRDREAPLHF. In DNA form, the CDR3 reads TGTGCCAGCAGTTTTCGGGACAGGGAGGCACCCCTCCACTTT.

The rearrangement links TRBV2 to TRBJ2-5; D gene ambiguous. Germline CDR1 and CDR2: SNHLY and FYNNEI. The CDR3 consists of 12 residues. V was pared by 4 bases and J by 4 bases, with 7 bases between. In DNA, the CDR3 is TGTGCCAGCAGTGTTGTGGGAGAGACCCAGTACTTC. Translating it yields CASSVVGETQYF. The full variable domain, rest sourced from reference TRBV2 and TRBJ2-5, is EPEVTQTPSHQVTQMGQEVILRCVPISNHLYFYWYRQILGQKVEFLVSFYNNEISEKSEIFDDQFSVERPDGSNFTLKIRSTKLEDSAMYFCASSVVGETQYFGPGTRLLVL.

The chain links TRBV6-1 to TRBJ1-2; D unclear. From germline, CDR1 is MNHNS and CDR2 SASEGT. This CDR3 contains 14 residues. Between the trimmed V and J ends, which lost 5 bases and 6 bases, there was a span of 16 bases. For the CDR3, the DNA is TGTGCCAGCAGTTTGGGTTTGGGATTTAATGGCTACACCTTC. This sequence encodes CASSLGLGFNGYTF.

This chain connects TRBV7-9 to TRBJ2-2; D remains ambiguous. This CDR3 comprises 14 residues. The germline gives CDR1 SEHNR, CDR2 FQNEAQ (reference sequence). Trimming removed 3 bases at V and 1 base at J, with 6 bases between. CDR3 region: CASSLTQNTGELFF. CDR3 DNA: TGTGCCAGCAGCTTGACGCAGAACACCGGGGAGCTGTTTTTT. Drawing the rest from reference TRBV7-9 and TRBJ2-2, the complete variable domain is DTGVSQNPRHKITKRGQNVTFRCDPISEHNRLYWYRQTLGQGPEFLTYFQNEAQLEKSRLLSDRFSAERPKGSFSTLEIQRTEQGDSAMYLCASSLTQNTGELFFGEGSRLTVL.

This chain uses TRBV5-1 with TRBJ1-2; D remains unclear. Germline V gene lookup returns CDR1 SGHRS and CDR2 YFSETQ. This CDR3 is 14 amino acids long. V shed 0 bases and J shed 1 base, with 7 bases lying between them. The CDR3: CASSLGRDNYGYTF. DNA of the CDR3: TGCGCCAGCAGCTTGGGCCGGGATAACTATGGCTACACCTTC.

The CDR3 loop is CASSLGGPTGELFF. The CDR3 DNA follows: TGTGCCAGCAGCCTCGGGGGGCCGACCGGGGAGCTGTTTTTT. The V gene is TRBV5-6, the J gene TRBJ2-2; possibly TRBD2 for D (7 bases). V was shortened by 4 bases and J by 5 bases, with 12 bases between the two germline ends. There are 14 residues in the CDR3. In germline, CDR1 is SGHDT, CDR2 YYEEEE.

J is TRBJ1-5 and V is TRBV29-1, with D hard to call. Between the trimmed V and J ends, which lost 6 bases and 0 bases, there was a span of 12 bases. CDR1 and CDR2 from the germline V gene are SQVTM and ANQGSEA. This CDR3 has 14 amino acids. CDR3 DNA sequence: TGCAGCGTGATAGAGGGCTATAGCAATCAGCCCCAGCATTTT. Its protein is CSVIEGYSNQPQHF.

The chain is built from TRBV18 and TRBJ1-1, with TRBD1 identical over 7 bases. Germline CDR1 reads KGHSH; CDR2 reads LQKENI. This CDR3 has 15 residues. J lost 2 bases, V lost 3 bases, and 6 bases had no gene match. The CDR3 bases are TGTGCCAGCTCACCTCCACAGGGGACTAACACTGAAGCTTTCTTT. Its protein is CASSPPQGTNTEAFF.

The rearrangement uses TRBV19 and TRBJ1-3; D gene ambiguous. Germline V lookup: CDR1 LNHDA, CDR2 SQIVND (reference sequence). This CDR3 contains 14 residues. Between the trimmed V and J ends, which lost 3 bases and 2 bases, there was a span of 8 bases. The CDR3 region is CASSIGQAGNTIYF. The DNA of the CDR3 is TGTGCCAGTAGTATCGGTCAGGCTGGAAACACCATATATTTT.

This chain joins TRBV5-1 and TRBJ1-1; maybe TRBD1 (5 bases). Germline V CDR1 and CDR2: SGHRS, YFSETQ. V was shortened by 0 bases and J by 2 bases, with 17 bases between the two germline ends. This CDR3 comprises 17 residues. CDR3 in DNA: TGCGCCAGCAGCTTGGGTGGCAGGGACCTTACCAACACTGAAGCTTTCTTT. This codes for CASSLGGRDLTNTEAFF.

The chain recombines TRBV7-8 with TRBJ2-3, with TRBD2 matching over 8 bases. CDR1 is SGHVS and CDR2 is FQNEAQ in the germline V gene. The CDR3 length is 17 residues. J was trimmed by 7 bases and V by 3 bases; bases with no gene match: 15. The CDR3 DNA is TGTGCCAGCAGCTTTATAGCGGGACAAGAAAACAGACATACGCAGTATTTT. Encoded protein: CASSFIAGQENRHTQYF.

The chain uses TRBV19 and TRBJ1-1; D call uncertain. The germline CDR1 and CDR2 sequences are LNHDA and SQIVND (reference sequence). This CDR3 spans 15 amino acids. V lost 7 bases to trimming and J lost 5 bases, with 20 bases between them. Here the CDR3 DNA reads TGTGCCAGTACCGTTCTCCATTTGGTGGGTACTGAAGCTTTCTTT. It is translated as CASTVLHLVGTEAFF.

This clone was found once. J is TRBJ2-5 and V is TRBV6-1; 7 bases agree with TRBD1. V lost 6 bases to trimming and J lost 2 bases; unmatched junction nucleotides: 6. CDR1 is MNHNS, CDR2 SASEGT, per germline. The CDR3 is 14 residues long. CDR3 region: CASSVNRGQETQYF. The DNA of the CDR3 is TGTGCCAGCAGCGTTAACAGGGGTCAAGAGACCCAGTACTTC.